One T cell receptor (beta chain) is described in this entry. This sample is drawn from a study of blood T cell repertoires in COVID-19. About the research overall: Whether acute or convalescent, the COVID-19 samples came from the United States, Italy and Spain.

Germline V gives CDR1 LGHDT, CDR2 YNNKEL (reference sequence). V dropped 1 base and J dropped 4 bases, with 10 bases sitting between them. This CDR3 comprises 15 residues. Data came from immunoSEQ multiplex PCR; TCRdb stores just in-frame clones and leaves some out. The table includes about 210,000 clones, roughly 82% detected once. This TCR was recovered from a woman between 40 and 55 years old with acute or convalescent COVID-19. The V call is TRBV3-1 (or the pseudogene TRBV3-2), the J call TRBJ2-2, with D perhaps matching TRBD1 (5 bases). Sequencing used peripheral blood. CDR3 region: CASSQATGRTGELFF. The CDR3 bases are TGTGCCAGCAGCCAAGCTACAGGCCGCACCGGGGAGCTGTTTTTT.